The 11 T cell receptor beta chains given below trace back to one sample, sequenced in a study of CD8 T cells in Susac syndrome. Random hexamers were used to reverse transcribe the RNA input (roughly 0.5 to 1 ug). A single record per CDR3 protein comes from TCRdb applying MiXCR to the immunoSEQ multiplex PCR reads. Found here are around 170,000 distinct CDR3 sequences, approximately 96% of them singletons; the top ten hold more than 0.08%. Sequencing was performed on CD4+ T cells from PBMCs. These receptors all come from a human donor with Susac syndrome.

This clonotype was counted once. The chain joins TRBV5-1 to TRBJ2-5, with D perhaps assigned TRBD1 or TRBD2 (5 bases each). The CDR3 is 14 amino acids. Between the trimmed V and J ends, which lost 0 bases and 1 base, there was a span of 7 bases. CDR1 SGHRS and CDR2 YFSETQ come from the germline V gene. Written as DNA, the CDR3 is TGCGCCAGCAGCTTGGGGGGGACCCAAGAGACCCAGTACTTC. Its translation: CASSLGGTQETQYF.

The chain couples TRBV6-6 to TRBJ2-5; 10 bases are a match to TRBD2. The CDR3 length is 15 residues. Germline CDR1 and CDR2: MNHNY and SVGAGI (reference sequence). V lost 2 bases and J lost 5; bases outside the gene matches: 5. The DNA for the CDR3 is TGTGCCAGCAGTTACAGCGGGGGGGCACGGGAGACCCAGTACTTC. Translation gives CASSYSGGARETQYF.

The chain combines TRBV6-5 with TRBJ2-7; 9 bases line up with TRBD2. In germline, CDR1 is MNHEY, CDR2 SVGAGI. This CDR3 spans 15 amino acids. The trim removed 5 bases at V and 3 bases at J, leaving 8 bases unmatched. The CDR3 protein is CASSPVLAGNYEQYF. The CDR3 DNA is TGTGCCAGCAGTCCCGTCCTAGCGGGGAACTACGAGCAGTACTTC.

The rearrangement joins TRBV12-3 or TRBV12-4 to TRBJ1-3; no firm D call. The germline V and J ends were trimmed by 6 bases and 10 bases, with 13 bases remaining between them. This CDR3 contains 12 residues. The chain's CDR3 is CASRTSLGTIYF. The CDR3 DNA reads TGTGCCAGCAGAACGAGCTTGGGGACCATATATTTT.

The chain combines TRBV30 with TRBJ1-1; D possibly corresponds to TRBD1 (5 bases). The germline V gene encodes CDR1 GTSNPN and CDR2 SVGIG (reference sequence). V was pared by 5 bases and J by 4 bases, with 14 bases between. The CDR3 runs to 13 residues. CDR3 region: CAWDKGMTTEAFF. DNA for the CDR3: TGTGCCTGGGATAAGGGGATGACCACTGAAGCTTTCTTT.

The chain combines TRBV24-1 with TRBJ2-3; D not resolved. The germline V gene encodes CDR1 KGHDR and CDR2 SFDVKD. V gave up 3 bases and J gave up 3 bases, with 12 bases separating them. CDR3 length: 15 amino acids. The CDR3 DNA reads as TGTGCCACCAGTGATCCGCGCGTGAGGACAGATACGCAGTATTTT. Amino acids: CATSDPRVRTDTQYF.

CDR3 loop: CASSEWGIQPQHF. CDR3 nucleotides: TGTGCCAGCAGTGAGTGGGGGATTCAGCCCCAGCATTTT. This sequence joins TRBV2 and TRBJ1-5, with a weak D call TRBD1 (5 bases). Germline V gene data show CDR1 as SNHLY and CDR2 as FYNNEI. V gave up 3 bases and J gave up 6 bases, with 9 bases separating them. The CDR3 runs 13 residues. Full variable domain (missing parts from reference TRBV2 and TRBJ1-5): EPEVTQTPSHQVTQMGQEVILRCVPISNHLYFYWYRQILGQKVEFLVSFYNNEISEKSEIFDDQFSVERPDGSNFTLKIRSTKLEDSAMYFCASSEWGIQPQHFGDGTRLSIL.

CDR3 bases: TGTGCCTGGAGTGTCGGCCAGGGCTATGGCTACACCTTC. Translating gives CAWSVGQGYGYTF. The V call is TRBV30, the J call TRBJ1-2, with D perhaps TRBD1 (5 bases). V was trimmed by 0 bases and J by 4 bases, leaving 9 bases between them. Germline CDR1 reads GTSNPN; CDR2 reads SVGIG (reference sequence). The CDR3 extends over 13 amino acids.

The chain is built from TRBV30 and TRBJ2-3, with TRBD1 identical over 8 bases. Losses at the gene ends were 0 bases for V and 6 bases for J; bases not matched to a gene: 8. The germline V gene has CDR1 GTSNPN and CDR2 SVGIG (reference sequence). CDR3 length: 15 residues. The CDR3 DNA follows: TGTGCCTGGAGTGTACTCGGGACAGGAGGTGATACGCAGTATTTT. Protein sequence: CAWSVLGTGGDTQYF.

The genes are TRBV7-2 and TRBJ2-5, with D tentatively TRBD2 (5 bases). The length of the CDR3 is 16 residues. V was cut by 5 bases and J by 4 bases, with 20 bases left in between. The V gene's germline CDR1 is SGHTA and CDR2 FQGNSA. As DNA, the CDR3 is TGTGCCAGCAGCAGCGGAACCCCTCTGGGTGGAGAGACCCAGTACTTC. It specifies CASSSGTPLGGETQYF.

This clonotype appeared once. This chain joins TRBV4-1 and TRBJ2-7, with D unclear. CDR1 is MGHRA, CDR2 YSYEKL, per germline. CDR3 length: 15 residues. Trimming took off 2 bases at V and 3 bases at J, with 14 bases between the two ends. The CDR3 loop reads CASSQLLRSNYEQYF. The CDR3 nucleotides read TGCGCCAGCAGCCAACTGCTCAGGAGTAACTACGAGCAGTACTTC.